Following are 14 T cell receptor beta chains from one sample sequenced in a study of response to subunit inactivated influenza vaccine. TCRdb called the RT-PCR reads again in MiXCR, with one record for every CDR3 protein. The sample consists of about 240,000 distinct CDR3 sequences, 9% to 15% of them appearing once. The source was non-naive T cells sorted from PBMCs, collected about 14 days before vaccination. The receptors were gathered from a man aged 45 to 65 who received an inactivated influenza vaccine.

This clonotype was observed a handful of times. The rearrangement links TRBV7-8 to TRBJ1-6; a possible D gene is TRBD1 (6 bases). Germline V gene lookup returns CDR1 SGHVS and CDR2 FQNEAQ. With 3 bases removed from V and 6 bases from J, the gap between germline ends came to 9 bases. The CDR3 runs to 14 residues. The CDR3 region has the DNA TGTGCCAGCAGCTTTGCCAGGGGTAATTCACCCCTCCACTTT. Translated: CASSFARGNSPLHF.

V gene TRBV5-1 combines with J gene TRBJ2-4; 7 nucleotides line up with TRBD1. Germline V gene data show CDR1 as SGHRS and CDR2 as YFSETQ. V lost 0 bases, J lost 10 bases, and 7 bases stayed unmatched. The CDR3 covers 14 residues. CDR3 protein: CASSLGQGDWIQYF. In nucleotides, the CDR3 is TGCGCCAGCAGCTTGGGACAGGGCGATTGGATTCAGTACTTC.

The chain joins TRBV20-1 to TRBJ2-5; no clear D gene. Between the trimmed V and J ends, which lost 4 bases and 5 bases, there was a span of 23 bases. There are 16 residues in the CDR3. In germline, CDR1 is DFQATT, CDR2 SNEGSKA (reference sequence). The CDR3 loop is CSANTRARVHGETQYF. CDR3 DNA sequence: TGCAGTGCTAACACAAGGGCTAGGGTCCATGGGGAGACCCAGTACTTC.

This clonotype was seen a few times. The chain is built from TRBV28 and TRBJ2-1; TRBD2 aligns across 10 bases. This CDR3 spans 17 amino acids. In germline, CDR1 is MDHEN, CDR2 SYDVKM. The J segment lost 8 bases and the V segment lost 6 bases, leaving 16 bases of the junction unmatched. The CDR3 loop is CASSELGGSSGSHEQFF. The CDR3 bases are TGTGCCAGCAGCGAACTCGGTGGTTCTAGCGGGAGCCATGAGCAGTTCTTC.

This clonotype was seen only a few times. The chain combines TRBV9 with TRBJ2-1, with 10 nucleotides matching TRBD2. CDR3 size: 16 residues. With 0 bases clipped from V and 8 bases from J, the junction kept 8 bases outside the gene matches. Looked up from germline, CDR1 is SGDLS and CDR2 is YYNGEE. In DNA form, the CDR3 reads TGTGCCAGCAGCGTAGCGGCTAGCGGGAGTTGGGATGAGCAGTTCTTC. It encodes CASSVAASGSWDEQFF. Variable domain in full (rest from reference TRBV9 and TRBJ2-1): DSGVTQTPKHLITATGQRVTLRCSPRSGDLSVYWYQQSLDQGLQFLIQYYNGEERAKGNILERFSAQQFPDLHSELNLSSLELGDSALYFCASSVAASGSWDEQFFGPGTRLTVL.

This clonotype has more than one count but fewer than ten. This rearrangement joins TRBV3-1 to TRBJ1-1; 8 bases align to TRBD1. CDR1 and CDR2 from the germline V gene are LGHDT and YNNKEL (reference sequence). V was pared by 7 bases and J by 4 bases, with 8 bases of the junction left unmatched. This CDR3 is 14 amino acids long. The CDR3, as DNA: TGTGCCAGCACCCCTCTCACAGGGGGCACTGAAGCTTTCTTT. Amino acids: CASTPLTGGTEAFF.

This clonotype has ten or more counts. V is TRBV24-1 and J is TRBJ2-1; D remains ambiguous. The germline V and J ends were trimmed by 7 bases and 6 bases, with 9 bases remaining between them. The CDR3 is 12 residues long. Germline V gene data show CDR1 as KGHDR and CDR2 as SFDVKD. The CDR3 DNA follows: TGTGCCACCAGCCGACTGAGCAATGAGCAGTTCTTC. As protein: CATSRLSNEQFF.

The sample holds a few counts of this clonotype. This rearrangement joins TRBV27 to TRBJ2-7; 8 bases are a match to TRBD1. The CDR3 contains 14 residues. The germline gives CDR1 MNHEY, CDR2 SMNVEV (reference sequence). V trimming: 5 bases; J trimming: 5 bases; junction bases outside the gene matches: 8. This CDR3 is CASSQDRGWDEQYF. The CDR3 DNA reads as TGTGCCAGCAGTCAAGACAGGGGTTGGGACGAGCAGTACTTC.

This chain uses TRBV18 with TRBJ2-7; D is possibly TRBD1 or TRBD2 (6 bases each). The germline V gene encodes CDR1 KGHSH and CDR2 LQKENI. The germline V and J ends were trimmed by 2 bases and 5 bases, with 16 bases remaining between them. The CDR3 consists of 15 residues. The CDR3 DNA sequence: TGTGCCAGCTCACCAGTGGATCTAGGGGGGCACGAGCAGTACTTC. Translated, it gives CASSPVDLGGHEQYF.

The gene calls are TRBV28 and TRBJ2-7, with D possibly TRBD2 on 7 matching bases. The CDR3 contains 13 residues. The ends were cut back, 6 bases at V and 13 bases at J, with 22 bases in the middle. Germline V gives CDR1 MDHEN, CDR2 SYDVKM. For the CDR3, the DNA is TGTGCCAGCAGGGGAGCATACAGCGGGACATACTACTTC. Translation: CASRGAYSGTYYF.

This chain connects TRBV12-3 or TRBV12-4 to TRBJ2-1; possible D gene TRBD1, 5 bases. The CDR3 loop spans 15 amino acids. V was cut by 3 bases and J by 2 bases, with 11 bases left in between. The CDR3 protein is CASSLMGLTYNEQFF. In DNA, the CDR3 is TGTGCCAGCAGTTTGATGGGGCTCACCTACAATGAGCAGTTCTTC.

This chain connects TRBV2 to TRBJ2-1; TRBD1 might be the D (5 bases). Trimming removed 7 bases from V and 9 bases from J, with 13 bases in between. The CDR3 is 12 residues long. Germline V gene data show CDR1 as SNHLY and CDR2 as FYNNEI. CDR3 protein: CASTEGALEQFF. The CDR3 DNA is TGTGCCAGCACCGAAGGGGCCCTTGAGCAGTTCTTC.

In this sample, this clonotype turned up many times. The chain carries TRBV10-3 and TRBJ2-5; 7 bases match TRBD2. Trimming cost V 11 bases and J 5 bases; bases outside gene matches: 14. There are 14 residues in the CDR3. Germline CDR1 ENHRY, CDR2 SYGVKD. CDR3 sequence: CASAGVGGSETQYF. CDR3 in DNA: TGTGCCTCGGCGGGGGTCGGTGGGTCCGAGACCCAGTACTTC.

This clonotype has a handful of counts. The J gene is TRBJ2-3, the V gene TRBV28; TRBD1 is a possible D gene (5 bases). Germline V gene lookup returns CDR1 MDHEN and CDR2 SYDVKM. This CDR3 has 13 residues. CDR3 region: CGAQGRVSDTQYF. CDR3 DNA sequence: TGTGGGGCTCAGGGCAGGGTTTCAGATACGCAGTATTTT.